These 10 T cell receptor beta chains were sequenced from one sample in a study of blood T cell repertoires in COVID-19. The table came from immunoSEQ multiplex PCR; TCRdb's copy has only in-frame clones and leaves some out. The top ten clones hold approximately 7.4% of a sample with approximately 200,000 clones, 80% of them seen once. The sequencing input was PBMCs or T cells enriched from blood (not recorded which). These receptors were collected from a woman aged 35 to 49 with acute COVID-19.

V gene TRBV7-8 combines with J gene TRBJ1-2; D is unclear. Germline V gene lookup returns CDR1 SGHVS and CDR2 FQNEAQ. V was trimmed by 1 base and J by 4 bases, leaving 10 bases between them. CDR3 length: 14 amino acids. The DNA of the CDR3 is TGTGCCAGCAGCTTAGGCGGCCGGCTCTATGGCTACACCTTC. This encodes CASSLGGRLYGYTF.

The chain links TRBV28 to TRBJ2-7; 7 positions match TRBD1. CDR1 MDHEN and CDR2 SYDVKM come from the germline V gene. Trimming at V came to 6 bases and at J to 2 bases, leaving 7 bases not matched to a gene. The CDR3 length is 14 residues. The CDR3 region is CASRITGTAYEQYF. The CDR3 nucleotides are TGTGCCAGCAGAATAACCGGGACAGCCTACGAGCAGTACTTC.

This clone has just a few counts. The CDR3 DNA is TGTGCCAGCAGCTTAGATATAGCAAGGACAGATACGCAGTATTTT. Translating it yields CASSLDIARTDTQYF. The chain has TRBV11-2 and TRBJ2-3; no reliable D call. Trimming took off 0 bases at V and 3 bases at J, with 10 bases between the two ends. Per the germline V gene, CDR1 is SGHAT and CDR2 is FQNNGV. The CDR3 consists of 15 residues.

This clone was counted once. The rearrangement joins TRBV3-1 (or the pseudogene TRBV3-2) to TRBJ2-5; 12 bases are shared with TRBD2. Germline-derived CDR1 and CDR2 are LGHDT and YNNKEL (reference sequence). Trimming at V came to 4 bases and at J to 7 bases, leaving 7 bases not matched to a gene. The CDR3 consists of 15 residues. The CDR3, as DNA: TGTGCCAGCAGCCCACTAGCGGGGGGCGCCGGGACCCAGTACTTC. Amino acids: CASSPLAGGAGTQYF.

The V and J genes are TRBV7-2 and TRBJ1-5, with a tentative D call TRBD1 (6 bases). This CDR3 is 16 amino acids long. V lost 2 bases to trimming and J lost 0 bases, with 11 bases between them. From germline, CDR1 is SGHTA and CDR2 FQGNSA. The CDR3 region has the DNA TGTGCCAGCAGCTTACTCCCAGGGGTTAGCAATCAGCCCCAGCATTTT. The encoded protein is CASSLLPGVSNQPQHF.

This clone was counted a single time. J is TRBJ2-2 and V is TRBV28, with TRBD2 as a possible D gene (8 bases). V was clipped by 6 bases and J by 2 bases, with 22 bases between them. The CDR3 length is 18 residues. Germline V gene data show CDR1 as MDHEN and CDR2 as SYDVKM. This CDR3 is CASRPGGGGGTNTGELFF. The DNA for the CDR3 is TGTGCCAGCAGACCAGGGGGGGGCGGGGGGACTAACACCGGGGAGCTGTTTTTT.

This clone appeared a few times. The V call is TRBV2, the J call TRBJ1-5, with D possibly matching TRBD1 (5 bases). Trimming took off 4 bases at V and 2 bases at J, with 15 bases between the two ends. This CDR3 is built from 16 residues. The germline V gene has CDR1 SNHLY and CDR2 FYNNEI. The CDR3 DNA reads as TGTGCCAGCAGTGGAAGGGGATTAGGAGGCAATCAGCCCCAGCATTTT. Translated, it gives CASSGRGLGGNQPQHF.

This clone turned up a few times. CDR3 sequence reads: CASSVRTGGTGELFF. CDR3 sequence (DNA): TGTGCCAGTAGTGTCCGGACAGGGGGTACCGGGGAGCTGTTTTTT. The rearrangement links TRBV19 to TRBJ2-2, with 10 nucleotides matching TRBD1. The ends lost 5 bases at V and 5 bases at J; junction bases unmatched: 5. Per germline, CDR1 LNHDA and CDR2 SQIVND (reference sequence). This CDR3 comprises 15 residues.

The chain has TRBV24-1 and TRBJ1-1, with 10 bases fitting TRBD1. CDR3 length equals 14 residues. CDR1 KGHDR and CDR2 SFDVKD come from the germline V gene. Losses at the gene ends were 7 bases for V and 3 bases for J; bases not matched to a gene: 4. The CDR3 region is CATRRTGGDTEAFF. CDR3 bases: TGTGCCACCAGGCGGACAGGGGGGGACACTGAAGCTTTCTTT.

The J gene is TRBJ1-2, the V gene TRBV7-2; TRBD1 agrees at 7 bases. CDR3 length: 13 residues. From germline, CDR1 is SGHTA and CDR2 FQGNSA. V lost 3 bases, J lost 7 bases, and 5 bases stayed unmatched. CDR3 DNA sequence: TGTGCCAGCAGCTTGACAGGGATTCGTGGCTACACCTTC. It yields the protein CASSLTGIRGYTF.